What follows are 5 T cell receptor beta chains derived from one specimen sequenced in a study of CD8+ T cells in alopecia areata. Sequencing used cDNA as its template, made by extracting RNA and reverse transcribing it. Here immunoSEQ multiplex PCR was the method, and the copy in TCRdb shows in-frame clones only, minus some. This table has roughly 250,000 clones, under 80% appearing once. The starting material was CD4+ T cells sorted from blood, obtained at week 0. The origin of the receptors is a human donor with alopecia areata.

The V call is TRBV6-1, the J call TRBJ1-1; D unclear. Trimming stripped 8 bases from V and 10 bases from J, with 11 bases between. Per germline, CDR1 MNHNS and CDR2 SASEGT. The CDR3 has 10 amino acids. In DNA, the CDR3 is TGTGCCAGCGATGCGGTGTCAGCTTTCTTT. This codes for CASDAVSAFF.

This clone was detected once. This rearrangement joins TRBV14 to TRBJ1-1; the D is unclear. This CDR3 contains 14 residues. V was clipped by 1 base and J by 1 base, with 7 bases between them. Germline V gene data show CDR1 as SGHDN and CDR2 as FVKESK. The CDR3 loop is CASSQGNRNTEAFF. In DNA, the CDR3 is TGTGCCAGCAGCCAAGGCAATAGGAACACTGAAGCTTTCTTT.

The chain links TRBV25-1 to TRBJ1-5; the match to TRBD1 covers 8 bases. Germline V lookup: CDR1 MGHDK, CDR2 SYGVNS. The CDR3 is 14 amino acids. The V gene end was trimmed by 2 bases and the J gene end by 6 bases; junction bases not matched to a gene: 3. CDR3 bases: TGTGCCAGCAGTGAACCAGGGGGCAGTCAGCCCCAGCATTTT. Translating it yields CASSEPGGSQPQHF.

Only a few counts were recorded for this clone. This sequence joins TRBV4-1 and TRBJ1-6; D is uncertain. CDR3 size: 13 residues. The germline V gene has CDR1 MGHRA and CDR2 YSYEKL. V was shortened by 3 bases and J by 7 bases, with 7 bases between the two germline ends. CDR3 bases: TGCGCCAGCAGCCAGGGTTACAATTCACCCCTCCACTTT. Translation: CASSQGYNSPLHF.

The chain combines TRBV2 with TRBJ1-2, with 7 bases that match TRBD1. With 6 bases clipped from V and 4 bases from J, the junction kept 14 bases outside the gene matches. The CDR3 extends over 16 amino acids. CDR1 is SNHLY and CDR2 is FYNNEI in the germline V gene. Here the CDR3 DNA reads TGTGCCAGCAGCCCGGGACAGACGAGGGATCCCTATGGCTACACCTTC. It specifies CASSPGQTRDPYGYTF.